This T cell receptor (beta chain) came from a study of blood T cell repertoires in COVID-19. Whole-study context: Researchers got acute and convalescent COVID-19 samples from the United States, Italy and Spain. T cells, B-cell-depleted T cells, or PBMCs provided the cDNA or gDNA that served as material.

Germline-derived CDR1 and CDR2 are MDHEN and SYDVKM. V was pared by 2 bases and J by 8 bases, with 9 bases between. The CDR3 totals 12 residues. This clone was observed a few times. This table comes from immunoSEQ multiplex PCR, and its TCRdb copy is limited to in-frame clones, with some not included. The sample consists of over 150,000 clones, about nine tenths of them appearing once. The genes are TRBV28 and TRBJ1-2; maybe TRBD1 (6 bases). This TCR was sampled from a man in his late teens or twenties who had recovered from COVID-19. The source material was peripheral blood. Written as DNA, the CDR3 is TGTGCCAGCAGTTTAAGGGACAACGGCTACACCTTC. It specifies CASSLRDNGYTF.